This T cell receptor beta chain was documented in a study of blood T cells in healthy people across ages. Whole-study findings and limits: The authors considered diversity estimates from one million T cells to be underestimates.

A second PCR, run for 7 to 11 cycles, used a sample-barcoded 5' primer plus a J-beta primer mix. Each CDR3 protein is one row after TCRdb ran MiXCR on the 5' RACE reads. Among more than 1 million distinct CDR3 sequences listed, more than 40% were seen once. Turning to this clonotype: The antigen is undetermined.

This TCR was sampled from a woman in her sixties or seventies in good health. The specimen was blood.

The CDR3: CASRPGVNQPQHF. As DNA, the CDR3 is TGTGCCAGCAGACCGGGGGTCAATCAGCCCCAGCATTTT. The chain links TRBV6-5 to TRBJ1-5; D might be TRBD1 (5 bases). V gave up 6 bases and J gave up 3 bases, with 9 bases separating them. This CDR3 contains 13 residues. From germline, CDR1 is MNHEY and CDR2 SVGAGI.